The sequence of this TCR beta chain was determined in a study of blood T cell repertoires in COVID-19. Overall study: Both acute and convalescent COVID-19 samples were obtained from the United States, Italy and Spain. Nucleic acid was either cDNA or gDNA, and it came from T cells, B-cell-depleted T cells, or PBMCs.

Study processing details: Reference gene primer amplification in the assay estimated nucleated cell counts. Clones were sequenced by immunoSEQ multiplex PCR, and TCRdb holds only the in-frame ones, with some missing. Clone size and the V and J calls come from that table; the DNA yielded D and trimming. In the table there are about 75,000 clones, more than 75% of which are singletons. The sample taken for sequencing was peripheral blood. This receptor was identified in a human donor in a cohort sampled during active COVID-19.

The DNA of the CDR3 is TGTGCCAGTGAGAAGGGGATCTCCTACAATGAGCAGTTCTTC. This sequence encodes CASEKGISYNEQFF. The genes are TRBV28 and TRBJ2-1, with TRBD1 as a possible D gene (5 bases). Trimming cost V 9 bases and J 0 bases, with 12 bases left between them. CDR1 and CDR2 from the germline V gene are MDHEN and SYDVKM. The CDR3 is 14 amino acids.